This entry lists 5 T cell receptor beta chains sequenced from one sample in a study of T cells after yellow fever vaccination. Each CDR3 protein gets one entry after TCRdb re-called the 5' RACE reads with MiXCR. The sample lists approximately 300,000 distinct CDR3 sequences, roughly 7% occurring once. The sample here was PBMCs, taken roughly seven weeks after the first yellow fever vaccination. The receptors come from a man aged 18-30 years who received the YFV17D yellow fever vaccine.

In its sample, this clonotype was seen many times. The rearrangement uses TRBV13 and TRBJ2-7; TRBD1 agrees at 12 bases. V shed 1 base, J shed 6 bases, and the junction held 1 base outside the gene matches. This CDR3 is 14 amino acids long. The V gene's germline CDR1 is PRHDT and CDR2 FYEKMQ (reference sequence). The CDR3 DNA sequence: TGTGCCAGCAGCTTAGTGGGACAGGGGGCCGAGCAGTACTTC. Its protein product is CASSLVGQGAEQYF.

The genes are TRBV20-1 and TRBJ2-7, with D perhaps assigned TRBD1 or TRBD2 (7 bases each). The CDR3 is 15 residues long. Trimming removed 0 bases at V and 0 bases at J, with 12 bases between. Germline V gives CDR1 DFQATT, CDR2 SNEGSKA (reference sequence). CDR3 sequence: CSARDPGGVSYEQYF. DNA for the CDR3: TGCAGTGCTAGAGATCCAGGGGGGGTCTCCTACGAGCAGTACTTC.

This clonotype appeared a few times. The chain combines TRBV7-2 with TRBJ2-2; 7 bases are shared with TRBD2. The germline V gene encodes CDR1 SGHTA and CDR2 FQGNSA. This CDR3 has 14 residues. The CDR3 DNA is TGTGGCTCGGAGCGGGGAGCGAACACCGGGGAGCTGTTTTTT. The encoded protein is CGSERGANTGELFF.

This clonotype showed up just a few times. The chain combines TRBV11-2 with TRBJ1-1, with TRBD1 matching over 7 bases. This CDR3 is 12 amino acids long. The germline gives CDR1 SGHAT, CDR2 FQNNGV. Unmatched junction bases numbered 8, after V lost 9 bases and J lost 7 bases. The CDR3 sequence: CASTGQKLEAFF. DNA for the CDR3: TGTGCCAGTACGGGACAGAAACTTGAAGCTTTCTTT.

V is TRBV12-3 or TRBV12-4 and J is TRBJ2-6; D gene uncertain. Between the trimmed V and J ends, which lost 8 bases and 1 base, there was a span of 9 bases. The CDR3 loop spans 14 amino acids. CDR3 sequence: CASRDRSGANVLTF. Written as DNA, the CDR3 is TGTGCCAGCCGAGACCGTTCTGGGGCCAACGTCCTGACTTTC.